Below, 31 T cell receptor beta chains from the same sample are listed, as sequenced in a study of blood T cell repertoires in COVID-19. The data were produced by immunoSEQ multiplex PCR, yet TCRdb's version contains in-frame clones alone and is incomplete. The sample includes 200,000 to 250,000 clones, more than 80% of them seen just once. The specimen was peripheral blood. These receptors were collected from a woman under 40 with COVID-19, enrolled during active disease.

The DNA for the CDR3 is TGCGCCAGCAGCCAAGGACGGGAGGGGGCTGGGGCCAACGTCCTGACTTTC. Its protein is CASSQGREGAGANVLTF. This chain joins TRBV4-1 and TRBJ2-6, with 8 bases matching TRBD2. Germline loops: CDR1 MGHRA, CDR2 YSYEKL. Unmatched junction bases numbered 4, after V lost 1 base and J lost 2 bases. There are 17 residues in the CDR3.

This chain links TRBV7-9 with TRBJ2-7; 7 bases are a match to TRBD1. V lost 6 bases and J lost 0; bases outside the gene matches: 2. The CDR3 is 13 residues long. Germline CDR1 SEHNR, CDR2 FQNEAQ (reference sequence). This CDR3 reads CASSDRVSYEQYF. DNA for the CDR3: TGTGCCAGCAGTGACAGGGTCTCCTACGAGCAGTACTTC.

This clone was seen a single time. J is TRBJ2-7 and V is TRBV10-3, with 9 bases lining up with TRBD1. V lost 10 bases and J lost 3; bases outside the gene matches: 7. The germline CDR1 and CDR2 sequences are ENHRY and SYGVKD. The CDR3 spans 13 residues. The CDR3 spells CATGGQGIYEQYF. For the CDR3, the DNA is TGTGCCACCGGCGGACAGGGGATCTACGAGCAGTACTTC.

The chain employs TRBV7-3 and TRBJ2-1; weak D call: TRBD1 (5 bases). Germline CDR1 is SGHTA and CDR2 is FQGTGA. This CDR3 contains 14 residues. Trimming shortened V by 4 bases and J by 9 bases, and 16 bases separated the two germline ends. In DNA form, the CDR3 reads TGTGCCAGCAGCTCATTACCACAGGCAGCTGAGCAGTTCTTC. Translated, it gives CASSSLPQAAEQFF.

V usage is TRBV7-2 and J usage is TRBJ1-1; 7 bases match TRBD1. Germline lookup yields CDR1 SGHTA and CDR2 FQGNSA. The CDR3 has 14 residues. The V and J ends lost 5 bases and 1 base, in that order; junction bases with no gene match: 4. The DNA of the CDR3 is TGTGCCAGCAGCGCCGGGACAGCGAACACTGAAGCTTTCTTT. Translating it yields CASSAGTANTEAFF.

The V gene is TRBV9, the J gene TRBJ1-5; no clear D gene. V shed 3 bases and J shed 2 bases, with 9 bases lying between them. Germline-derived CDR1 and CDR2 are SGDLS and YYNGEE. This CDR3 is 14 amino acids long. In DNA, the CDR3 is TGTGCCAGCAGCGCCCTCGCGGGCAATCAGCCCCAGCATTTT. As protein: CASSALAGNQPQHF.

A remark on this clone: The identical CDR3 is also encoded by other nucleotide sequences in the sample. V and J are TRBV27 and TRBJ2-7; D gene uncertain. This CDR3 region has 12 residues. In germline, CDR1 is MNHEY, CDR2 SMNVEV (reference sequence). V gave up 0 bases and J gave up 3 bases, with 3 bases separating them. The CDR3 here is CASSLSGYEQYF. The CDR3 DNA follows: TGTGCCAGCAGTTTATCCGGCTACGAGCAGTACTTC.

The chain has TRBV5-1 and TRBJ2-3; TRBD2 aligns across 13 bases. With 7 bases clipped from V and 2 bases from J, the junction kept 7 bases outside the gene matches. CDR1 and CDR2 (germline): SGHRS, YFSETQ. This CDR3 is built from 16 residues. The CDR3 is CASHTSGGVSTDTQYF. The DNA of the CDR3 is TGCGCCAGCCATACTAGCGGGGGGGTCTCCACAGATACGCAGTATTTT.

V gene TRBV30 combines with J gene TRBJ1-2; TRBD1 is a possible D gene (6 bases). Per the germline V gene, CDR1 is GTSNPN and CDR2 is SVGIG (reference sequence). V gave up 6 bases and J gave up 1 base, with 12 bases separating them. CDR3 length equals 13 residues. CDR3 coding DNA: TGTGCCTGCTCCGGGACAAGTAACTATGGCTACACCTTC. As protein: CACSGTSNYGYTF.

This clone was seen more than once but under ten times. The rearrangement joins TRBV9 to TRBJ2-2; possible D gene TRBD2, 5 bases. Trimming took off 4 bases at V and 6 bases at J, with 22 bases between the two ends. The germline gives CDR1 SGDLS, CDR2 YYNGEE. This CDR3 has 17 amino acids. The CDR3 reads CASSPGSPLAPPGELFF. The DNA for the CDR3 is TGTGCCAGCAGCCCCGGGTCTCCTCTAGCCCCCCCCGGGGAGCTGTTTTTT.

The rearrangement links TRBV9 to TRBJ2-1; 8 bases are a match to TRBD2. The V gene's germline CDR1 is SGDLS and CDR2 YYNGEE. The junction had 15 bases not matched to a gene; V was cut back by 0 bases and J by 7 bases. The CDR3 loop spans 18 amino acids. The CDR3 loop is CASSVEPSSSGSFNEQFF. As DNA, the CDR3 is TGTGCCAGCAGCGTAGAACCCTCCTCGAGCGGGAGTTTTAATGAGCAGTTCTTC.

The CDR3 sequence is CASSLTYSYEQYF. The CDR3 region has the DNA TGTGCCAGCAGCTTAACATACTCCTACGAGCAGTACTTC. This chain links TRBV7-2 with TRBJ2-7; D is ambiguous. CDR1 and CDR2 (germline): SGHTA, FQGNSA. V lost 2 bases to trimming and J lost 0 bases, with 5 bases between them. The CDR3 runs 13 residues. Complete variable domain (other parts from reference TRBV7-2 and TRBJ2-7): GAGVSQSPSNKVTEKGKDVELRCDPISGHTALYWYRQSLGQGLEFLIYFQGNSAPDKSGLPSDRFSAERTGGSVSTLTIQRTQQEDSAVYLCASSLTYSYEQYFGPGTRLTVT.

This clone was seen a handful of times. The CDR3 region is CASSLREFAQYF. The CDR3 nucleotides read TGTGCCAGCAGTTTAAGGGAGTTCGCGCAGTATTTT. The chain joins TRBV12-3 or TRBV12-4 to TRBJ2-3; TRBD2 might be the D (5 bases). This CDR3 region has 12 residues. V was shortened by 2 bases and J by 10 bases, with 10 bases between the two germline ends.

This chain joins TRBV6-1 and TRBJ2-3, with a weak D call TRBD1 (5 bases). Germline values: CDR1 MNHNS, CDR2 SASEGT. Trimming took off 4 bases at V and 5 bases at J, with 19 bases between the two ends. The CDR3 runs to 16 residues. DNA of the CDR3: TGTGCCAGCAGTGGAGGATTTGGGGCACAAATAGATACGCAGTATTTT. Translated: CASSGGFGAQIDTQYF.

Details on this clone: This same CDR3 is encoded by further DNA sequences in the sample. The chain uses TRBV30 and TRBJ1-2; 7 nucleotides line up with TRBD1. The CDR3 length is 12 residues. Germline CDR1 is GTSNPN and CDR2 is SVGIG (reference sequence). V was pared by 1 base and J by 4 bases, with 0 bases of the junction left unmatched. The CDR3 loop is CAWSGTGYGYTF. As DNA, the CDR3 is TGTGCCTGGAGTGGGACAGGCTATGGCTACACCTTC.

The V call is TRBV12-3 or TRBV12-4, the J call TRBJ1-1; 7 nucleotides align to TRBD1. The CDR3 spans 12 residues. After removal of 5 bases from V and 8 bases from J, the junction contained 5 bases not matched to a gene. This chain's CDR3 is CASSPPTGEAFF. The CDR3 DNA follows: TGTGCCAGCAGTCCACCGACAGGGGAAGCTTTCTTT.

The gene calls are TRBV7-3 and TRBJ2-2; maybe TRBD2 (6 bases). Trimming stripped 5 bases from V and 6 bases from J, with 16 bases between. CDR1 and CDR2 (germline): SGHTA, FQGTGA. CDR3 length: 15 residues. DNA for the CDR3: TGTGCCAGCAGCCCCTCAGGTAGCGGCTCCGGGGAGCTGTTTTTT. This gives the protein CASSPSGSGSGELFF.

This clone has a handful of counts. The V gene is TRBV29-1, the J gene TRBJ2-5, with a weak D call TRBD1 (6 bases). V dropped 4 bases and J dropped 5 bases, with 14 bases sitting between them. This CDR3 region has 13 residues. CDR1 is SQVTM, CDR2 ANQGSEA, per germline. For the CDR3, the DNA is TGCAGCGTTGCAACAGGGTCAGGGGAGACCCAGTACTTC. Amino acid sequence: CSVATGSGETQYF. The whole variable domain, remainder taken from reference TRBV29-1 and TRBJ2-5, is SAVISQKPSRDICQRGTSLTIQCQVDSQVTMMFWYRQQPGQSLTLIATANQGSEATYESGFVIDKFPISRPNLTFSTLTVSNMSPEDSSIYLCSVATGSGETQYFGPGTRLLVL.

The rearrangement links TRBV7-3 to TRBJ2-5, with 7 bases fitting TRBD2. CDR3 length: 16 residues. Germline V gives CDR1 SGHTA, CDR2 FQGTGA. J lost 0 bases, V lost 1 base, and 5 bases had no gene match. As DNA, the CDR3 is TGTGCCAGCAGCTTAAATCCCGGGGGGTACCAAGAGACCCAGTACTTC. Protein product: CASSLNPGGYQETQYF.

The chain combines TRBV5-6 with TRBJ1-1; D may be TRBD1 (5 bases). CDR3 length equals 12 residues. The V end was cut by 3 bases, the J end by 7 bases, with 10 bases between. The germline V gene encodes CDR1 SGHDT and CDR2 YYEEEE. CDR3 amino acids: CASSSGGIEAFF. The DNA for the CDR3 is TGTGCCAGCAGCTCGGGGGGTATTGAAGCTTTCTTT.

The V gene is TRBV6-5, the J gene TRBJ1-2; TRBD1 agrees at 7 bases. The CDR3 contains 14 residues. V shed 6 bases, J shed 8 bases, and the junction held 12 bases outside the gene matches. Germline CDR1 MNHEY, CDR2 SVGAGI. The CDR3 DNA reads TGTGCCAGCAGCCGAGCCGACAGGGCAGACGGCTACACCTTC. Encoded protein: CASSRADRADGYTF.

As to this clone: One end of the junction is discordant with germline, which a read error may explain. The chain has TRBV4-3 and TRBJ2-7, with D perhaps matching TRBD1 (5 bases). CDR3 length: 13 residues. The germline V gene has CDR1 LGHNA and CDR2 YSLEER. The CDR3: CASSQDLKGEQHF. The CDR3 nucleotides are TGCGCCAGCAGCCAAGATCTGAAAGGGGAACAGCACTTC.

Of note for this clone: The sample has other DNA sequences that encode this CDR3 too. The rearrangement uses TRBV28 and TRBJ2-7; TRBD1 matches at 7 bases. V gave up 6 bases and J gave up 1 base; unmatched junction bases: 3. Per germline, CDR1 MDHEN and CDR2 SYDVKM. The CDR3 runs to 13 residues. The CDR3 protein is CASSPGQSYEQYF. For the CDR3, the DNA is TGTGCCAGCAGCCCGGGACAGTCCTACGAGCAGTACTTC.

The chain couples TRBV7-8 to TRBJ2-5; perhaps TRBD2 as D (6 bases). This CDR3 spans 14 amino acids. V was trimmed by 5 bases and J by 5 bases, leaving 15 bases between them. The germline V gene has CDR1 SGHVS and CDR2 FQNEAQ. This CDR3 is CASSRGRGWETQYF. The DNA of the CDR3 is TGTGCCAGCAGCCGAGGTCGGGGGTGGGAGACCCAGTACTTC.

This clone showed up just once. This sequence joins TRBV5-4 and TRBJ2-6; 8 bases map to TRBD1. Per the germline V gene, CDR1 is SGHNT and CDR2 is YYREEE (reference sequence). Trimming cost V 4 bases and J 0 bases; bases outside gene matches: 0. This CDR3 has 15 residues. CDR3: CASSGQGSGANVLTF. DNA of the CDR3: TGTGCCAGCAGCGGACAGGGCTCTGGGGCCAACGTCCTGACTTTC.

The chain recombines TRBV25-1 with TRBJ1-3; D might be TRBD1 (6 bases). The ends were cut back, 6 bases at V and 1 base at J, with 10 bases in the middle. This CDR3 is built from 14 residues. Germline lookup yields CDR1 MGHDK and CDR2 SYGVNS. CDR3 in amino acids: CASSGRGSGNTIYF. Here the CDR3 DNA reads TGTGCCAGCAGCGGAAGGGGGTCTGGAAACACCATATATTTT.

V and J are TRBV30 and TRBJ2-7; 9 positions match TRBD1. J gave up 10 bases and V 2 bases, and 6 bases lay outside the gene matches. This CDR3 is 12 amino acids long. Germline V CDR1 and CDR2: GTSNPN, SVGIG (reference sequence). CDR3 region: CAWSRDRVLQYF. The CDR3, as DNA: TGTGCCTGGAGTAGGGACAGGGTCTTACAGTACTTC.

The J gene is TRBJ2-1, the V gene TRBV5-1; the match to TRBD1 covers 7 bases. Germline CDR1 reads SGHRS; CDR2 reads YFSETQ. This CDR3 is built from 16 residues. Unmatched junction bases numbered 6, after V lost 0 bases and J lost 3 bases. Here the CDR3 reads CASSLVWGQLYNEQFF. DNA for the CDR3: TGCGCCAGCAGCTTGGTATGGGGACAGCTCTACAATGAGCAGTTCTTC. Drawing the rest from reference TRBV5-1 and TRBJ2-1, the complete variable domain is KAGVTQTPRYLIKTRGQQVTLSCSPISGHRSVSWYQQTPGQGLQFLFEYFSETQRNKGNFPGRFSGRQFSNSRSEMNVSTLELGDSALYLCASSLVWGQLYNEQFFGPGTRLTVL.

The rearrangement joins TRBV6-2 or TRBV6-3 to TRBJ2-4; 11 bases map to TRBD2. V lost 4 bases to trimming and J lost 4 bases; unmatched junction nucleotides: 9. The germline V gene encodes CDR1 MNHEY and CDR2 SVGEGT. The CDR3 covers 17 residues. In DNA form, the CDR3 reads TGTGCCAGCAGTTCTCCGGGACTAGCGGTAGGAAAAAACATTCAGTACTTC. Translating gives CASSSPGLAVGKNIQYF.

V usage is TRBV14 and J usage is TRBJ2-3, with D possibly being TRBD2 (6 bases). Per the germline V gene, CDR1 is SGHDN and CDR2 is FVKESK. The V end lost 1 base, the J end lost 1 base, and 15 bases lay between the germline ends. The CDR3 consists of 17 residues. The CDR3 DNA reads TGTGCCAGCAGCCAAGCCTTCGGGGGACCCGGCACAGATACGCAGTATTTT. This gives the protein CASSQAFGGPGTDTQYF.

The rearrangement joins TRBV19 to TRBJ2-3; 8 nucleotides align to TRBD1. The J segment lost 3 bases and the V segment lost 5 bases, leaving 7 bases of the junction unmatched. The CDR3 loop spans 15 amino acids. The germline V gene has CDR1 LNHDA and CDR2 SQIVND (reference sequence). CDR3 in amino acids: CASSGGTGGTDTQYF. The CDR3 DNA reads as TGTGCCAGTAGTGGTGGAACAGGGGGAACAGATACGCAGTATTTT. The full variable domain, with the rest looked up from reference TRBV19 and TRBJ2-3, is DGGITQSPKYLFRKEGQNVTLSCEQNLNHDAMYWYRQDPGQGLRLIYYSQIVNDFQKGDIAEGYSVSREKKESFPLTVTSAQKNPTAFYLCASSGGTGGTDTQYFGPGTRLTVL.